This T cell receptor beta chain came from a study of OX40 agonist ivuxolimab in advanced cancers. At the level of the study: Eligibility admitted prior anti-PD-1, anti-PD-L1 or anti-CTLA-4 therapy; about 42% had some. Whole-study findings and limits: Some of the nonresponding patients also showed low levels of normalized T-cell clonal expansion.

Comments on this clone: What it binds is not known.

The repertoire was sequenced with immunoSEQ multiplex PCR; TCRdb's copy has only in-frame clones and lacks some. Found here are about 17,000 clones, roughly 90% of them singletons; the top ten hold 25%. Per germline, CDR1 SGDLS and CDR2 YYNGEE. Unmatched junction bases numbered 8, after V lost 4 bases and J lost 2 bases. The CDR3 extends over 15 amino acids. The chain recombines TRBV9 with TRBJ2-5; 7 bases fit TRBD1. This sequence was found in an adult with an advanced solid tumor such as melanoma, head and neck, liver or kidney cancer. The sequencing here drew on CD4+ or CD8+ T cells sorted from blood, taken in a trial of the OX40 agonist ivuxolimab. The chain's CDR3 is CASSPWDSYQETQYF. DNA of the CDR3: TGTGCCAGCAGCCCCTGGGACAGCTATCAAGAGACCCAGTACTTC.